This T cell receptor beta chain is drawn from a study of OX40 agonist ivuxolimab in advanced cancers. Broader study findings: Among the lowest peripheral clonal expansion occurred in 0.1-3.0 mg/kg partial responders. Relative to CD4+ cells, CD8+ T cells on average had more expanded clones.

Germline-derived CDR1 and CDR2 are MRHNA and SNTAGT. This CDR3 has 15 amino acids. V shed 2 bases, J shed 8 bases, and the junction held 9 bases outside the gene matches. The investigators sampled blood at baseline, at cycle 4 day 1, and at cycle 7 day 1. Clones were read by immunoSEQ multiplex PCR, and TCRdb kept only the in-frame ones, dropping some. The sample has about 75,000 clones; about 88% are singletons. Worth noting for this clone: Antigen unknown.

This material consisted of CD4+ or CD8+ T cells sorted from blood, taken in a trial of the OX40 agonist ivuxolimab. This clonotype was obtained from an adult with an advanced solid tumor such as melanoma, head and neck, liver or kidney cancer. The J gene is TRBJ2-1, the V gene TRBV6-4, with 7 bases identical to TRBD2. In DNA form, the CDR3 reads TGTGCCAGCAGTGACGAGGGAGGGCCGAGACATGAGCAGTTCTTC. It encodes CASSDEGGPRHEQFF.